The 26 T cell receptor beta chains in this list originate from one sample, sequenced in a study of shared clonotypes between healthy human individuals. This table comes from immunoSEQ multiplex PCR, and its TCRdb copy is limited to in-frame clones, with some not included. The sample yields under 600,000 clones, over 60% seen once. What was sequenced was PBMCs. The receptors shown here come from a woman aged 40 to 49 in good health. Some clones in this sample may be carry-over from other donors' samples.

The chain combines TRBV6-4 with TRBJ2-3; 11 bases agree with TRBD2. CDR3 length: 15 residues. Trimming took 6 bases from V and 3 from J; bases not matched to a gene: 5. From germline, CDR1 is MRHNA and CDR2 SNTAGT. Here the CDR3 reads CASSLAGGGTDTQYF. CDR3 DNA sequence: TGTGCCAGCAGCCTAGCGGGAGGTGGGACAGATACGCAGTATTTT.

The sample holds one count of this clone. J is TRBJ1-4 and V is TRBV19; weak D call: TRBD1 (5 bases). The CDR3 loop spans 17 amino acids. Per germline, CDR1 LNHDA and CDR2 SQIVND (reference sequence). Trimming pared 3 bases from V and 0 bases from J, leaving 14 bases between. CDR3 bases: TGTGCCAGTAGTATCGGCGGGGCGGGAGCAACTAATGAAAAACTGTTTTTT. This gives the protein CASSIGGAGATNEKLFF.

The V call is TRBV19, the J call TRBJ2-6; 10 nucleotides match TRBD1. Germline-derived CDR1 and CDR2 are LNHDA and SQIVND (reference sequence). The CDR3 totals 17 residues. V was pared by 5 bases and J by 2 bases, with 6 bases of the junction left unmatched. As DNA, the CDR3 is TGTGCCAGTAGTCCCGGGACAGGGGTCCCTGGGGCCAACGTCCTGACTTTC. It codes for CASSPGTGVPGANVLTF.

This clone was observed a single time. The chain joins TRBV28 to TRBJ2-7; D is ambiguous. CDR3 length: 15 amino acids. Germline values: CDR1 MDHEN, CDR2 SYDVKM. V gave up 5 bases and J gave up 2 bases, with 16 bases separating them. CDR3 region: CASSPPGPTTYEQYF. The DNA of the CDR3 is TGTGCCAGCAGTCCACCGGGCCCGACCACCTACGAGCAGTACTTC. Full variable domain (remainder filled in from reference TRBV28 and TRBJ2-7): DVKVTQSSRYLVKRTGEKVFLECVQDMDHENMFWYRQDPGLGLRLIYFSYDVKMKEKGDIPEGYSVSREKKERFSLILESASTNQTSMYLCASSPPGPTTYEQYFGPGTRLTVT.

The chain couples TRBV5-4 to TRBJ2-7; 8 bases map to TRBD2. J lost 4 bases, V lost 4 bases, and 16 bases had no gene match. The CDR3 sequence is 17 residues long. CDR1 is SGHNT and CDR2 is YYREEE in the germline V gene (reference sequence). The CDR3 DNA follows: TGTGCCAGCAGCCGCACTAGCGGCAAGAACCCCGGGTACGAGCAGTACTTC. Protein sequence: CASSRTSGKNPGYEQYF.

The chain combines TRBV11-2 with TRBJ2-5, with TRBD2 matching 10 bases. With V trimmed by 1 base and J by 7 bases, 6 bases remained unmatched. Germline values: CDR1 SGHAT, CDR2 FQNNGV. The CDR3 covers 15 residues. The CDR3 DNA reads TGTGCCAGCAGCTTAGGGCTAGCGGGAGTGGTGACCCAGTACTTC. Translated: CASSLGLAGVVTQYF.

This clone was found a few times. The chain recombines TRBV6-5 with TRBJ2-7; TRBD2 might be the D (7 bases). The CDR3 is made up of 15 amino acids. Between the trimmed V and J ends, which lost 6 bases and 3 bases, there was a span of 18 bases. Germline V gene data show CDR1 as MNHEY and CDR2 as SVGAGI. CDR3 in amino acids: CASSLFGGPHYEQYF. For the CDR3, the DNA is TGTGCCAGCAGCCTATTCGGGGGGCCCCACTACGAGCAGTACTTC.

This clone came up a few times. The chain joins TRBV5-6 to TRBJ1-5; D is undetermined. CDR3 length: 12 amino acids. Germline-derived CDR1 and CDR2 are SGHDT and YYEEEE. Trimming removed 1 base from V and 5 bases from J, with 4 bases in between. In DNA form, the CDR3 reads TGTGCCAGCAGCTTGTTGGATCAGCCCCAGCATTTT. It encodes CASSLLDQPQHF.

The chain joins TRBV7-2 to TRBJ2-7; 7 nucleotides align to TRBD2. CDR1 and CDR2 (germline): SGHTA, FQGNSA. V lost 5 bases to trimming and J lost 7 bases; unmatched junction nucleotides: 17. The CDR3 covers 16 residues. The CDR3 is CASSNYVAGEPKEQYF. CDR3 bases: TGTGCCAGCAGCAACTATGTCGCGGGAGAGCCTAAGGAGCAGTACTTC. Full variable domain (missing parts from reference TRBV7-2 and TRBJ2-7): GAGVSQSPSNKVTEKGKDVELRCDPISGHTALYWYRQSLGQGLEFLIYFQGNSAPDKSGLPSDRFSAERTGGSVSTLTIQRTQQEDSAVYLCASSNYVAGEPKEQYFGPGTRLTVT.

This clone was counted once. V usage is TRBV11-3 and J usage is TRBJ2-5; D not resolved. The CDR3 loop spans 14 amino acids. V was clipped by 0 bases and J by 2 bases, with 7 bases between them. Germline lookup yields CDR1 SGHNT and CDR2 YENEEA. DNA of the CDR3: TGTGCCAGCAGCTTAGAGGTCGGACAAGAGACCCAGTACTTC. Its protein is CASSLEVGQETQYF.

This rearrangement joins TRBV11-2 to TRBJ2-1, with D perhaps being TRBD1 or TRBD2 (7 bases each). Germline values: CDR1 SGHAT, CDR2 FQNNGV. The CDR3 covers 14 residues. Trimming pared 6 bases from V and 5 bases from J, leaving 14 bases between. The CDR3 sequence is CASRGAGGDNEQFF. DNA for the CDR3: TGTGCCAGCAGAGGTGCAGGGGGGGACAATGAGCAGTTCTTC.

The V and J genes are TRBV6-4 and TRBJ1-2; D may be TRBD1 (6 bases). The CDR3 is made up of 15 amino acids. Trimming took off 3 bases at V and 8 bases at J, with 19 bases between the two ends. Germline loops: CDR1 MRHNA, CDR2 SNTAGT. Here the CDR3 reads CASSELPGGAGGYTF. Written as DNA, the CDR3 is TGTGCCAGCAGTGAGCTGCCCGGGGGCGCGGGGGGCTACACCTTC.

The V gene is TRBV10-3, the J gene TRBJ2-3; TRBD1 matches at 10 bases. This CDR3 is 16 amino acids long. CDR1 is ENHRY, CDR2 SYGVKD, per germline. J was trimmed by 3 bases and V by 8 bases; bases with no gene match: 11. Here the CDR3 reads CAISRGTGEGTDTQYF. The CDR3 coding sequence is TGTGCCATCTCGCGAGGGACAGGGGAAGGAACAGATACGCAGTATTTT.

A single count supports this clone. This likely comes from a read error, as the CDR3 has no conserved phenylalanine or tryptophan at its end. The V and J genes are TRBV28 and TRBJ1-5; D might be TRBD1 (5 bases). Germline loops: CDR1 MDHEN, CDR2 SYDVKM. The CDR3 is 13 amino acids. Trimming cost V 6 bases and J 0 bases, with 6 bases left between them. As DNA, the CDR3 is TGTGCCAGCAGGGGGCCTAGCAATCAGCCCCAGCATCTT. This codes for CASRGPSNQPQHL.

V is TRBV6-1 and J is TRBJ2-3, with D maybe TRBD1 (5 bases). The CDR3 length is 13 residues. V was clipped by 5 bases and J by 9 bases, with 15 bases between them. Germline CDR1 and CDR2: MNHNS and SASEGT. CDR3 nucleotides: TGTGCCAGCAGTTCTACGCAGGGTGCCACGCAGTATTTT. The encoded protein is CASSSTQGATQYF.

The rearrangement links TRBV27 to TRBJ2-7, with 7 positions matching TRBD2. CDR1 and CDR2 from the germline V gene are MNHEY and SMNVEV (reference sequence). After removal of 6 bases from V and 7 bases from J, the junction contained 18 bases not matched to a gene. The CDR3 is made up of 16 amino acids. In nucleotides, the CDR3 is TGTGCCAGCAGCCCCCTCCGCCTAGCGGATCCCTTGGAGCAGTACTTC. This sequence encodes CASSPLRLADPLEQYF.

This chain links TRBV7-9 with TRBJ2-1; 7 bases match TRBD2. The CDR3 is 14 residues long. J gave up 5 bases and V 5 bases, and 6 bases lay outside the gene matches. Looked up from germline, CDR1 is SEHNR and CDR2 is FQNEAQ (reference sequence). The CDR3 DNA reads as TGTGCCAGCAGCGCGGGACTACCCAACAATGAGCAGTTCTTC. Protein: CASSAGLPNNEQFF. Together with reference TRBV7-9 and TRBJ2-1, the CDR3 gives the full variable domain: DTGVSQNPRHKITKRGQNVTFRCDPISEHNRLYWYRQTLGQGPEFLTYFQNEAQLEKSRLLSDRFSAERPKGSFSTLEIQRTEQGDSAMYLCASSAGLPNNEQFFGPGTRLTVL.

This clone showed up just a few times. The CDR3 spells CASSPGARERQYF. The CDR3 region has the DNA TGTGCCAGCTCACCAGGTGCTAGGGAAAGGCAGTACTTC. The rearrangement joins TRBV18 to TRBJ2-7; no definite D call. Germline lookup yields CDR1 KGHSH and CDR2 LQKENI. V was pared by 2 bases and J by 9 bases, with 14 bases between. The CDR3 runs to 13 residues.

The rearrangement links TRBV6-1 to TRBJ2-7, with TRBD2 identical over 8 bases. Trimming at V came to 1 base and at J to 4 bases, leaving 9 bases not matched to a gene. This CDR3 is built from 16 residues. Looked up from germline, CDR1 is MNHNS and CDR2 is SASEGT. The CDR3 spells CASSEVGAGGRYEQYF. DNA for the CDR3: TGTGCCAGCAGTGAAGTCGGGGCGGGGGGCCGTTACGAGCAGTACTTC.

Written as DNA, the CDR3 is TGTGCCAGCAGCCGGGACAGTTTCTATGGCTACACCTTC. This gives the protein CASSRDSFYGYTF. The chain is built from TRBV5-8 and TRBJ1-2; 7 nucleotides agree with TRBD1. CDR1 is SGHTS, CDR2 YDEGEE, per germline. J lost 4 bases, V lost 4 bases, and 4 bases had no gene match. This CDR3 region has 13 residues.

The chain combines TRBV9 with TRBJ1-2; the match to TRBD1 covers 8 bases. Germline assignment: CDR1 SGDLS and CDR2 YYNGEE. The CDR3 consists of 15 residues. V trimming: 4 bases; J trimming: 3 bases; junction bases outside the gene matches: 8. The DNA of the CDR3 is TGTGCCAGCAGCCCACACCCAGGGGGCGACTATGGCTACACCTTC. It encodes CASSPHPGGDYGYTF.

Written as DNA, the CDR3 is TGTGCCATCAGAGAGACTAGCCTTGGCACAGATACGCAGTATTTT. Residues: CAIRETSLGTDTQYF. This chain connects TRBV6-4 to TRBJ2-3; the match to TRBD2 covers 7 bases. From germline, CDR1 is MRHNA and CDR2 SNTAGT. Losses at the gene ends were 10 bases for V and 1 base for J; bases not matched to a gene: 11. The CDR3 sequence is 15 residues long.

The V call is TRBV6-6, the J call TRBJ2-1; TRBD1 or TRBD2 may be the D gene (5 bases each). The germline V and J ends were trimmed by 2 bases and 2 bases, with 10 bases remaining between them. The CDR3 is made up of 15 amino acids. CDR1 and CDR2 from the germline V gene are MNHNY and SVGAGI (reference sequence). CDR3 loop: CASSYGDGAYNEQFF. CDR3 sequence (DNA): TGTGCCAGCAGTTACGGGGACGGGGCCTACAATGAGCAGTTCTTC.

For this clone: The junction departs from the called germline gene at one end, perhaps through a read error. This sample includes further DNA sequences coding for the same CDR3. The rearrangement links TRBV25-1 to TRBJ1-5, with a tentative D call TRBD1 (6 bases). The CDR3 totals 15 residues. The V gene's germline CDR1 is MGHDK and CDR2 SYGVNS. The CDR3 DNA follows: TGCGCCAGCAGTGAATCGACAGGCGGCAATCAGCCCCAGCATTTT. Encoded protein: CASSESTGGNQPQHF.

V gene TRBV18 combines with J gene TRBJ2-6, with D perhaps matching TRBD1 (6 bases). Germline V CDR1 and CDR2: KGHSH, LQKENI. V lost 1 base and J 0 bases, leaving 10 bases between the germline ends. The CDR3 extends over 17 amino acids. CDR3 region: CASSPRGHISGANVLTF. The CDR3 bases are TGTGCCAGCTCACCACGGGGACACATCTCTGGGGCCAACGTCCTGACTTTC.

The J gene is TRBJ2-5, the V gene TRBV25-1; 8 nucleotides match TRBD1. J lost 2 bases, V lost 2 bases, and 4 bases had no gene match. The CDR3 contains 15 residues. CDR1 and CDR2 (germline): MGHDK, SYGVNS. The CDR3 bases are TGTGCCAGCAGTGAACACAGGGGGGTTCAAGAGACCCAGTACTTC. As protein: CASSEHRGVQETQYF.